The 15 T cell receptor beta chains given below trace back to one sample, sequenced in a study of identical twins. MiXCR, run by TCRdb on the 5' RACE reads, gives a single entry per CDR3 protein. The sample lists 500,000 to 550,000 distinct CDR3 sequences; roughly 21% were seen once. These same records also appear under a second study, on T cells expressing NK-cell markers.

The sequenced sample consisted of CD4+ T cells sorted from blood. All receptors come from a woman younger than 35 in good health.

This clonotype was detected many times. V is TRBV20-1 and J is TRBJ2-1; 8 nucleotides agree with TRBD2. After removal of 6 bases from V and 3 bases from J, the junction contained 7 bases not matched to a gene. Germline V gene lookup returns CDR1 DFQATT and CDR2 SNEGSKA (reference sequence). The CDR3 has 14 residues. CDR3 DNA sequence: TGCAGTGCAGTACTAGCGGTAAACTACAATGAGCAGTTCTTC. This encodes CSAVLAVNYNEQFF.

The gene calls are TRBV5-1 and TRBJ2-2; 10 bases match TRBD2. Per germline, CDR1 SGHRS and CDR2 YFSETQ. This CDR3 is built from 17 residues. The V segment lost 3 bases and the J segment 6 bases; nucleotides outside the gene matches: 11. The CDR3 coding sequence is TGCGCCAGCAGCTCGGCCGGGACTAGCGATTTGTCCGGGGAGCTGTTTTTT. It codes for CASSSAGTSDLSGELFF.

CDR3 DNA: TGTGCCAGCAGCCAACGGACTAGCGGGAGGGATGAGCAGTTCTTC. Protein: CASSQRTSGRDEQFF. The chain combines TRBV7-8 with TRBJ2-1; 15 bases are shared with TRBD2. V shed 5 bases, J shed 8 bases, and the junction held 4 bases outside the gene matches. The CDR3 covers 15 residues. The V gene's germline CDR1 is SGHVS and CDR2 FQNEAQ.

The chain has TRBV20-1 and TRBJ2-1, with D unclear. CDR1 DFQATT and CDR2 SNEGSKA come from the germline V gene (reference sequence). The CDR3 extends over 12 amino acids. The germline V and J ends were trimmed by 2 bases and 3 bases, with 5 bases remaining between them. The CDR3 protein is CSARRLYNEQFF. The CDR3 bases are TGCAGTGCTAGACGACTCTACAATGAGCAGTTCTTC.

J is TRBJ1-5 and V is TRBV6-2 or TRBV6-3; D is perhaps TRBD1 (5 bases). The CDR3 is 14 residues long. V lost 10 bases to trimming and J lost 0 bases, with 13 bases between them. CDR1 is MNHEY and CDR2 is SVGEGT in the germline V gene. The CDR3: CATATEYSNQPQHF. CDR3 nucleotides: TGTGCCACGGCGACAGAATATAGCAATCAGCCCCAGCATTTT.

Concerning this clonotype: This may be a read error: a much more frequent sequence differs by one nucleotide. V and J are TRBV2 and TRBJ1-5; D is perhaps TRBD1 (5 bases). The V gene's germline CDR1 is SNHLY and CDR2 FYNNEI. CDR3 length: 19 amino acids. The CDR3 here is CACSFQGRGLFYSNQPQHF. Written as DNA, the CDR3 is TGTGCCTGCAGTTTCCAGGGAAGGGGATTATTTTATAGCAATCAGCCCCAGCATTTT.

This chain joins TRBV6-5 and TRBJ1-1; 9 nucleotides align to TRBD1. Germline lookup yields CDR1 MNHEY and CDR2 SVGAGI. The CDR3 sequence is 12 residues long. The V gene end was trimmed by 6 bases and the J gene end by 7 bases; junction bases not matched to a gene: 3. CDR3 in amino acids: CASRTGGGEAFF. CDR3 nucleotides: TGTGCCAGCAGGACAGGGGGGGGTGAAGCTTTCTTT.

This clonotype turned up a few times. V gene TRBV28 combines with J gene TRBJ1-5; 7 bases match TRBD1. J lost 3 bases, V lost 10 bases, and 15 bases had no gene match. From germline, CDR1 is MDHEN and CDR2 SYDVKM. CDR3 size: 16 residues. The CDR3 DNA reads TGTGCCACCGAGAGGGGACAGCGATCAATCAATCAGCCCCAGCATTTT. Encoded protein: CATERGQRSINQPQHF.

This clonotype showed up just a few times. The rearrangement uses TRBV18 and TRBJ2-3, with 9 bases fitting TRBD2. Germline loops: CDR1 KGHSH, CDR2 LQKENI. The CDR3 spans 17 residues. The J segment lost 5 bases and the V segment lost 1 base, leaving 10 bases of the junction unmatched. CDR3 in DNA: TGTGCCAGCTCACCACTACTAGCGGGCCCCGGGGAAGATACGCAGTATTTT. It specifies CASSPLLAGPGEDTQYF.

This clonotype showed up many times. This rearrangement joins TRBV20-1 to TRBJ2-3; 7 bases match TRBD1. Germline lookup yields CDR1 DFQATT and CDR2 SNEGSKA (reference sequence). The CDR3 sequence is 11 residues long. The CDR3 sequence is CGGQIQDTQYF. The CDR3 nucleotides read TGCGGGGGACAGATTCAAGATACGCAGTATTTT.

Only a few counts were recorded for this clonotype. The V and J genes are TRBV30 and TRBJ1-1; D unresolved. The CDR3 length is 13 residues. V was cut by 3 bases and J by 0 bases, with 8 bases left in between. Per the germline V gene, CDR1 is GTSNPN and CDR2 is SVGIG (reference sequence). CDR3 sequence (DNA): TGTGCCTGGAGGCGCGGTATGAACACTGAAGCTTTCTTT. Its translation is CAWRRGMNTEAFF.

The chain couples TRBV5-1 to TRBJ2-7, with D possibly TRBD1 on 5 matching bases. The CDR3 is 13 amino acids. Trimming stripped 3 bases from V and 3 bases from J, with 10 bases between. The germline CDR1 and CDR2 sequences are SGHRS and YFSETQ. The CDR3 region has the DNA TGCGCCAGCAGCTCGACAGTTATCTACGAGCAGTACTTC. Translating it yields CASSSTVIYEQYF. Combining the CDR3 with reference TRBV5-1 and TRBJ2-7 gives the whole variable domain KAGVTQTPRYLIKTRGQQVTLSCSPISGHRSVSWYQQTPGQGLQFLFEYFSETQRNKGNFPGRFSGRQFSNSRSEMNVSTLELGDSALYLCASSSTVIYEQYFGPGTRLTVT.

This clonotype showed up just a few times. The CDR3 DNA follows: TGTGCCAGCAGCTTAGGGGTGGGTAGCAATCAGCCCCAGCATTTT. Its protein is CASSLGVGSNQPQHF. The rearrangement joins TRBV7-9 to TRBJ1-5; D unresolved. Germline V CDR1 and CDR2: SEHNR, FQNEAQ (reference sequence). This CDR3 has 15 amino acids. Trimming stripped 1 base from V and 0 bases from J, with 7 bases between. The variable domain in full, with the rest retrieved from reference TRBV7-9 and TRBJ1-5, is DTGVSQNPRHKITKRGQNVTFRCDPISEHNRLYWYRQTLGQGPEFLTYFQNEAQLEKSRLLSDRFSAERPKGSFSTLEIQRTEQGDSAMYLCASSLGVGSNQPQHFGDGTRLSIL.

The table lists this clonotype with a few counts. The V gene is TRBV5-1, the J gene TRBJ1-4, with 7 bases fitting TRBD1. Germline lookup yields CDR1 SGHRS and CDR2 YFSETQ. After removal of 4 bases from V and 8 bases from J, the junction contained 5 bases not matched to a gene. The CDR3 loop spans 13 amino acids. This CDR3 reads CASSEGAREKLFF. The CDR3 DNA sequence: TGCGCCAGCAGCGAGGGGGCACGGGAAAAACTGTTTTTT.

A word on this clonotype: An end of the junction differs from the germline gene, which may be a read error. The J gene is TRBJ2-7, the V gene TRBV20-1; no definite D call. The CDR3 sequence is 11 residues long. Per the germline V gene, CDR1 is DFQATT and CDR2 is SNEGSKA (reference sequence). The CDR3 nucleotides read TGTCCCCCCCGCGGCTCCTACGAGCAGTACTTC. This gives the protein CPPRGSYEQYF.